This TCR beta chain was found in a study of OX40 agonist ivuxolimab in advanced cancers. Study context: Eligibility rules accepted prior anti-PD-1, anti-PD-L1 or anti-CTLA-4 therapy, and around 43% had some.

Study-wide results and limits: At 0.1 to 3.0 mg/kg, clonal expansion of CD4+ and CD8+ blood T cells had occurred by week 6.

The CDR3 contains 15 residues. V dropped 7 bases and J dropped 7 bases, with 20 bases sitting between them. CDR1 MNHEY and CDR2 SVGAGI come from the germline V gene. Comments on this clone: What it recognizes is unknown.

TCRdb's table, derived via immunoSEQ multiplex PCR, lists solely in-frame clones and lacks some. The sample lists around 2,600 clones; approximately 68% were seen once. The chain employs TRBV6-5 and TRBJ1-5; D remains unclear. This receptor was obtained from an adult with an advanced solid tumor such as melanoma, head and neck, liver or kidney cancer. The source material was CD4+ or CD8+ T cells sorted from blood, sampled in a trial of the OX40 agonist ivuxolimab. The CDR3 DNA follows: TGTGCCAGCACCTACGGGCTCTCTGGGGAACAGCCCCAGCATTTT. This gives the protein CASTYGLSGEQPQHF.